The clone carrying this T cell receptor (beta chain) was detected ten times or more. Its target is unknown. The study enrolled patients aged 18 to 65 with newly diagnosed hyperthyroidism of under 2 months' duration. The sample originates from a study of T cells in Graves' hyperthyroidism and ophthalmopathy. General study points: Stable hyperthyroidism and ophthalmopathy were separated using 13 V-J signatures.

Researchers took RNA transcripts and amplified the TCR beta CDR3 regions from them. With the HTBI primer set, the TCR CDR3 went through a first round of RT-PCR. TCRdb reprocessed the multiplex PCR reads with MiXCR, giving one entry per CDR3 protein. The data hold about 680,000 distinct CDR3 sequences, with around a third observed a single time. This receptor was taken from a woman aged 40 to 50 with Graves' hyperthyroidism. Sequences were obtained from blood.

As DNA, the CDR3 is TGCAGCGTCTCGGGGGACAGGCGTACCTACGAGCAGTACTTC. As protein: CSVSGDRRTYEQYF. The gene calls are TRBV29-1 and TRBJ2-7, with 8 bases lining up with TRBD1. Unmatched junction bases numbered 9, after V lost 6 bases and J lost 2 bases. The germline gives CDR1 SQVTM, CDR2 ANQGSEA. The CDR3 extends over 14 amino acids.